One T cell receptor (beta chain) is described in this entry. As handled by the study authors: Reference gene primer amplification in the assay estimated nucleated cell counts. Profiled with immunoSEQ multiplex PCR; TCRdb holds only in-frame clones, not every one. From that table come the V and J calls and clone size; the DNA was used to work out D and trimming. The table lists about 81,000 clones, approximately 90% of them singletons. Trimming cost V 5 bases and J 6 bases, with 17 bases left between them. Germline V gene sequence: CDR1 MNHEY, CDR2 SMNVEV (reference sequence). This CDR3 has 16 amino acids. The data derive from a study of blood T cell repertoires in COVID-19.

The chain couples TRBV27 to TRBJ1-6; D is perhaps TRBD1 (6 bases). Source material: peripheral blood. The sequence derives from a man between 65 and 80 years old with active or convalescent COVID-19. The CDR3 region is CASSTLGRGANSPLHF. Written as DNA, the CDR3 is TGTGCCAGCAGTACACTCGGACGGGGGGCTAATTCACCCCTCCACTTT.